These T cell receptor beta chains were read from a single sample in a study of shared clonotypes between healthy human individuals. Assay: immunoSEQ multiplex PCR; the TCRdb copy retains only in-frame clones and omits some. The sample records 550,000 to 850,000 clones, 55% to 75% being singletons. Sequencing input: memory CD4+ T cells sorted from blood. The receptors were sampled from a woman in her 30s in good health. The CDR3 runs from the conserved cysteine through the conserved F or W. A D gene is named only where the DNA matches it firmly. Some rows have no size entry. The others give once, few or many, or a class for an expanded clone.

clone_size	d_call	j_call	v_call	cdr3_aa	cdr3_nt
-	TRBD1	TRBJ1-2	TRBV30	CAWSRQGFYGYTF	TGTGCCTGGAGTCGACAGGGCTTCTATGGCTACACCTTC
-	-	TRBJ1-1	TRBV6-1	CASSYTGSTEAFF	TGTGCCAGCAGTTATACAGGGAGCACTGAAGCTTTCTTT
-	TRBD2	TRBJ2-3	TRBV2	CASSVTREWDTQYF	TGTGCCAGCAGTGTCACGCGGGAGTGGGATACGCAGTATTTT
once	TRBD2	TRBJ2-1	TRBV11-2	CASSLTHSGRANNEQFF	TGTGCCAGCAGCCTAACCCATAGCGGGAGGGCCAACAATGAGCAGTTCTTC
many	-	TRBJ1-1	TRBV27	CASSSHSENTEAFF	TGTGCCAGCAGTTCCCACAGTGAGAACACTGAAGCTTTCTTT
-	-	TRBJ1-3	TRBV27	CASSPFPPRRLRSGNTIYF	TGTGCCAGCAGCCCCTTCCCCCCCCGACGACTCCGCTCTGGAAACACCATATATTTT
-	-	TRBJ2-7	TRBV28	CASRGLPSYEQYF	TGTGCCAGCCGGGGTCTTCCTTCCTACGAGCAGTACTTC
-	-	TRBJ2-1	TRBV4-2	CASSQGRVVVGVQFF	TGTGCCAGCAGCCAAGGAAGAGTAGTGGTGGGGGTGCAGTTCTTC
-	TRBD1	TRBJ1-1	TRBV7-9	CASSLAPKTGGGEAFF	TGTGCCAGCAGCTTAGCCCCAAAGACAGGGGGAGGTGAAGCTTTCTTT
once	-	TRBJ2-2	TRBV28	CASSLSLAKNTGELFF	TGTGCCAGCAGTTTATCTCTAGCGAAAAACACCGGGGAGCTGTTTTTT
-	-	TRBJ1-3	TRBV28	CASTPTGRSGNTIYF	TGTGCCAGCACCCCGACAGGACGCTCTGGAAACACCATATATTTT
-	-	TRBJ2-1	TRBV11-3	CASSFPGRGNEQFF	TGTGCCAGCAGCTTCCCGGGACGGGGCAATGAGCAGTTCTTC
-	-	TRBJ2-7	TRBV6-1	CASSAPGQLQISNKQYF	TGTGCCAGCAGTGCCCCTGGACAGCTTCAGATTAGTAACAAGCAGTACTTC
-	-	TRBJ1-3	TRBV13	CASASRGAAGNTIYF	TGTGCCAGCGCCTCCCGGGGGGCCGCTGGAAACACCATATATTTT
-	TRBD2	TRBJ2-3	TRBV19	CASGGGSGSLSTDTQYF	TGTGCCAGTGGCGGGGGTAGCGGGAGTCTTAGCACAGATACGCAGTATTTT
-	TRBD1	TRBJ2-1	TRBV7-9	CAGAGGYNEQFF	TGTGCCGGCGCAGGGGGATACAATGAGCAGTTCTTC
-	-	TRBJ2-1	TRBV6-5	CASSYRGGQFF	TGTGCCAGCAGTTACCGAGGGGGGCAGTTCTTC
-	TRBD1	TRBJ2-5	TRBV10-1	CASSDDRGAHRETQYF	TGCGCCAGCAGCGATGACAGGGGGGCGCATCGTGAGACCCAGTACTTC
many	TRBD1	TRBJ2-7	TRBV15	CATSRDLWTGGREQYF	TGTGCCACCAGCAGAGATCTTTGGACAGGGGGCCGAGAGCAGTACTTC
-	TRBD2	TRBJ2-3	TRBV5-1	CASSLETSGSGADTQYF	TGCGCCAGCAGCTTGGAGACTAGCGGGAGTGGGGCAGATACGCAGTATTTT
many	-	TRBJ1-1	TRBV28	CASSLGRWVRGMNTEAFF	TGTGCCAGCAGTTTAGGGAGATGGGTCAGGGGAATGAACACTGAAGCTTTCTTT
few	-	TRBJ2-7	TRBV6-5	CASSSGTQYEQYF	TGTGCCAGCAGTTCCGGCACCCAATACGAGCAGTACTTC
many	-	TRBJ2-1	TRBV7-8	CASIYRDQGFNEQFF	TGTGCCAGCATTTACCGGGACCAGGGATTCAATGAGCAGTTCTTC
few	-	TRBJ1-2	TRBV6-4	CASSDSASGLGGYTF	TGTGCCAGCAGTGACTCAGCGTCGGGGCTTGGGGGCTACACCTTC
-	-	TRBJ1-1	TRBV7-3	CASSYSKAPPEMNTEAFF	TGTGCCAGCAGCTACTCGAAGGCCCCGCCCGAAATGAACACTGAAGCTTTCTTT
-	-	TRBJ2-1	TRBV6-5	CASSPLGGGDEQFF	TGTGCCAGCAGTCCTTTGGGGGGTGGGGATGAGCAGTTCTTC
-	TRBD1	TRBJ1-1	TRBV5-1	CASSLEGRGFTEAFF	TGCGCCAGCAGCTTGGAGGGCAGGGGGTTCACTGAAGCTTTCTTT
-	TRBD1	TRBJ2-7	TRBV18	CASSPWGQDGEQYF	TGTGCCAGCTCACCATGGGGACAGGACGGCGAGCAGTACTTC
few	-	TRBJ2-2	TRBV27	CASRLAGTGELFF	TGTGCCAGCAGACTAGCAGGCACCGGGGAGCTGTTTTTT
once	TRBD1	TRBJ2-2	TRBV5-1	CASSSWTGGSTGELFF	TGCGCCAGCAGCTCCTGGACAGGGGGTAGCACCGGGGAGCTGTTTTTT
-	TRBD2	TRBJ2-1	TRBV18	CASSPFREGSNEQFF	TGTGCCAGCTCACCATTTCGGGAGGGTAGCAATGAGCAGTTCTTC
-	-	TRBJ2-2	TRBV18	CASSAGRNTGELFF	TGTGCCAGCTCCGCGGGGCGGAACACCGGGGAGCTGTTTTTT
-	TRBD2	TRBJ2-7	TRBV4-1	CASSHLLAGSSYEQYF	TGCGCCAGCAGCCATTTGCTAGCGGGGAGCTCCTACGAGCAGTACTTC
few	-	TRBJ2-3	TRBV7-2	CASSLVDLNTDTQYF	TGTGCCAGCAGCTTAGTGGACTTGAACACAGATACGCAGTATTTT
few	-	TRBJ1-5	TRBV4-1	CASSPRDRISNQPQHF	TGCGCCAGCAGCCCCCGGGACCGAATTAGCAATCAGCCCCAGCATTTT
-	TRBD2	TRBJ2-2	TRBV6-6	CASRNSGNAGELFF	TGTGCCAGCAGAAATAGCGGGAACGCCGGGGAGCTGTTTTTT
-	-	TRBJ2-7	TRBV25-1	CASSEGGITYEQYF	TGTGCCAGCAGTGAAGGAGGAATAACCTACGAGCAGTACTTC
-	-	TRBJ1-1	TRBV11-3	CASSQQENTEAFF	TGTGCCAGCAGCCAACAAGAGAACACTGAAGCTTTCTTT
-	-	TRBJ2-1	TRBV7-2	CASSGIARDSIYYNEQFF	TGTGCCAGCAGCGGCATAGCCCGGGACTCCATTTACTACAATGAGCAGTTCTTC
few	-	TRBJ2-7	TRBV28	CASSWGGAPNYEQYF	TGTGCCAGCAGTTGGGGGGGGGCCCCGAACTACGAGCAGTACTTC
few	-	TRBJ2-2	TRBV19	CASAPMVAAGELFF	TGTGCCAGTGCCCCGATGGTGGCCGCCGGGGAGCTGTTTTTT
-	-	TRBJ1-2	TRBV7-3	CASSPFGGGDGYTF	TGTGCCAGCAGTCCTTTTGGCGGAGGGGATGGCTACACCTTC
-	-	TRBJ1-4	TRBV15	CATSRDLRVAEKLFF	TGTGCCACCAGCAGAGATCTCAGGGTGGCTGAAAAACTGTTTTTT
-	-	TRBJ1-2	TRBV6-1	CASRRHAEVGRGYTF	TGTGCCAGCCGGCGGCACGCGGAGGTTGGCCGGGGCTACACCTTC
-	-	TRBJ1-1	TRBV29-1	CSANRQGGTEAFF	TGCAGCGCGAACAGGCAGGGAGGCACTGAAGCTTTCTTT
-	TRBD1	TRBJ1-4	TRBV6-5	CASSRDRGHNEKLFF	TGTGCCAGCAGCCGCGACAGGGGGCATAATGAAAAACTGTTTTTT
-	-	TRBJ2-2	TRBV29-1	CSGRTGNTGELFF	TGCAGTGGGAGGACAGGGAACACCGGGGAGCTGTTTTTT
-	-	TRBJ1-5	TRBV28	CASSFKLWGLRLDSNQPQHF	TGTGCCAGCAGTTTCAAGTTGTGGGGGCTGAGGCTCGATAGCAATCAGCCCCAGCATTTT
-	-	TRBJ2-2	TRBV4-2	CASSTTTRSGELFF	TGTGCCAGCAGCACAACCACCAGGTCCGGGGAGCTGTTTTTT
-	TRBD1	TRBJ2-2	TRBV5-1	CASSYYLFGTGGTGELFF	TGCGCCAGCAGCTACTACCTTTTCGGGACAGGGGGTACCGGGGAGCTGTTTTTT
-	-	TRBJ1-2	TRBV2	CASSEMIENYGYTF	TGTGCCAGCAGTGAAATGATAGAGAACTATGGCTACACCTTC
few	TRBD2	TRBJ2-1	TRBV7-3	CASSLYSGSRHEQFF	TGTGCCAGCAGCTTATATAGCGGGAGTAGACATGAGCAGTTCTTC
-	TRBD2	TRBJ2-2	TRBV7-7	CASSSRAGDSGELFF	TGTGCCAGCAGCTCCAGGGCGGGAGATAGCGGGGAGCTGTTTTTT
-	-	TRBJ2-7	TRBV5-1	CASSLASGLYEQYF	TGCGCCAGCAGCTTGGCCTCAGGGCTCTACGAGCAGTACTTC